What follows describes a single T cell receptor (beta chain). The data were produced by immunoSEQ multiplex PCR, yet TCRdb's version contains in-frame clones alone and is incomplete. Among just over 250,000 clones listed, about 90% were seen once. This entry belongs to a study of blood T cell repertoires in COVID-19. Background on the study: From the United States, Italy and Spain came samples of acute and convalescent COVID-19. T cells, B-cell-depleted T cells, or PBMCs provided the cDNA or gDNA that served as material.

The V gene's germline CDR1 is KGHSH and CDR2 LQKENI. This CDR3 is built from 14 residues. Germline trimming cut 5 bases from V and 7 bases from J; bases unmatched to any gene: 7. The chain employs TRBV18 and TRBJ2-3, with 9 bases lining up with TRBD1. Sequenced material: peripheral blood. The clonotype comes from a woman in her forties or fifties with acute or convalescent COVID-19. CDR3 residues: CASSILQGANTQYF. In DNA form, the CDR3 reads TGTGCCAGCTCAATTCTACAGGGGGCAAATACGCAGTATTTT.